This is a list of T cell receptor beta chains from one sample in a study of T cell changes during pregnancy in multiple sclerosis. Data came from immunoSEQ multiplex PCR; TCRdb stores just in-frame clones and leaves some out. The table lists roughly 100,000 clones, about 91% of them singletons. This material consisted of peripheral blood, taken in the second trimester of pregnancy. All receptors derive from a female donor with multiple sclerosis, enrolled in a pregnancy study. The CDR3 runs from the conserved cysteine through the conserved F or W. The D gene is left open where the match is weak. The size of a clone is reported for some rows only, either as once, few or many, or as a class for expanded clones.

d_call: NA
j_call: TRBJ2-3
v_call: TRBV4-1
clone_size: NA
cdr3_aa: CASSQEVATSTDTQYF
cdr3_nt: TGCGCCAGCAGCCAAGAAGTAGCGACTAGCACAGATACGCAGTATTTT

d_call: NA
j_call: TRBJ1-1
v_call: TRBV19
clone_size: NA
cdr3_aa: CASSIFGGTGNTEAFF
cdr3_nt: TGTGCCAGTAGTATATTTGGAGGGACGGGGAACACTGAAGCTTTCTTT

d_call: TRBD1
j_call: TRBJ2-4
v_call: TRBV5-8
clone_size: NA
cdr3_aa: CASSFGTGAKNIQYF
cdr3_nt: TGTGCCAGCAGCTTTGGGACAGGGGCCAAAAACATTCAGTACTTC

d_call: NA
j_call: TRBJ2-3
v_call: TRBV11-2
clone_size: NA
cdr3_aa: CASSLGRHPTDTQYF
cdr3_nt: TGTGCCAGCAGCTTAGGAAGACACCCCACAGATACGCAGTATTTT

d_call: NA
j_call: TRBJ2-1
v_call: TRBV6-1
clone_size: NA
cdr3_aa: CASSDEAGSYNEQFF
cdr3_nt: TGTGCCAGCAGTGATGAGGCGGGGAGCTACAATGAGCAGTTCTTC

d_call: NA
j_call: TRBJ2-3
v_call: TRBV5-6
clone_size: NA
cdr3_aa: CASSWAGTSTDTQYF
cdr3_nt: TGTGCCAGCAGCTGGGCCGGGACAAGCACAGATACGCAGTATTTT

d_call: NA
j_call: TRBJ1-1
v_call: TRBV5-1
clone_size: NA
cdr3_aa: CASSLVGLNTEAFF
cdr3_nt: TGCGCCAGCAGCTTGGTAGGACTCAACACTGAAGCTTTCTTT

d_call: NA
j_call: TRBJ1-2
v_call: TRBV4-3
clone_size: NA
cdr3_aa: CASSQVPGNYGYTF
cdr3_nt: TGCGCCAGCAGCCAAGTTCCGGGGAACTATGGCTACACCTTC

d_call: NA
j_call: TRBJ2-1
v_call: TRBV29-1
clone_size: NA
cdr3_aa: CSAGTLYNEQFF
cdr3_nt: TGCAGCGCGGGTACGTTATACAATGAGCAGTTCTTC

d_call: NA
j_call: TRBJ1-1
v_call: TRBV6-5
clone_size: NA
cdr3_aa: CASSPLGTSKHEAFF
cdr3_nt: TGTGCCAGCAGTCCCCTGGGGACAAGTAAGCATGAAGCTTTCTTT

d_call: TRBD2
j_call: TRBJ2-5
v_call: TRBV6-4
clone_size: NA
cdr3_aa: CASSDRAGGPYQETQYF
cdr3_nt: TGTGCCAGCAGTGACCGGGCGGGAGGGCCCTACCAAGAGACCCAGTACTTC

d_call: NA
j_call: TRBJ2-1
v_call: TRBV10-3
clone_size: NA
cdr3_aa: CATSGQGTYNEQFF
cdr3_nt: TGTGCCACCTCCGGGCAGGGAACCTACAATGAGCAGTTCTTC

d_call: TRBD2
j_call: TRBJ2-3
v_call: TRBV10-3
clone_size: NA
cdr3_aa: CAISEPTSGRRRSSTDTQYF
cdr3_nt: TGTGCCATCAGTGAGCCGACTAGCGGGAGACGGCGTTCTAGCACAGATACGCAGTATTTT

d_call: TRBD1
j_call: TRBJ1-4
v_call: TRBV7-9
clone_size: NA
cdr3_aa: CASTDRLDEKLFF
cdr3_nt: TGTGCCAGCACGGACAGGTTGGATGAAAAACTGTTTTTT

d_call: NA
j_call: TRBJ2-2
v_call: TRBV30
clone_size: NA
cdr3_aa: CARQGGTNTGELFF
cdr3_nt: TGTGCCAGGCAGGGGGGAACCAACACCGGGGAGCTGTTTTTT

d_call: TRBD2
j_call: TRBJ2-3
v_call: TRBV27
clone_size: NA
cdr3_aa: CASRGLAGGPDDTQYF
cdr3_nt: TGTGCCAGCAGGGGACTAGCGGGAGGGCCTGATGATACGCAGTATTTT

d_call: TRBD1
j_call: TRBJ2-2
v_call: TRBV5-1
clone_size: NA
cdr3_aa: CASSLMDRSYTGELFF
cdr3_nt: TGCGCCAGCAGCTTGATGGACAGGTCATACACCGGGGAGCTGTTTTTT

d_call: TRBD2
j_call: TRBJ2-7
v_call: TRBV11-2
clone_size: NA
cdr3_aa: CASSPAGRVSSYEQYF
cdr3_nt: TGTGCCAGCAGCCCAGCGGGGAGGGTTTCCTCCTACGAGCAGTACTTC

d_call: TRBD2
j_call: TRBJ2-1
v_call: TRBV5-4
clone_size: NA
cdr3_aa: CASSWTSGRTNEQFF
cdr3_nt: TGTGCCAGCAGCTGGACTAGCGGGAGGACCAATGAGCAGTTCTTC

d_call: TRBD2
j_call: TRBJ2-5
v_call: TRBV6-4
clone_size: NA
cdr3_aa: CASSDSSSGSDETQYF
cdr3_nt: TGTGCCAGCAGTGACTCTTCTAGCGGGAGTGATGAGACCCAGTACTTC

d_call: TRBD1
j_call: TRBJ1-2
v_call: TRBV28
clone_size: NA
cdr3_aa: CASSLPGQGAWFTDGYTF
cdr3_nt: TGTGCCAGCAGTTTACCCGGACAGGGGGCTTGGTTTACAGATGGCTACACCTTC

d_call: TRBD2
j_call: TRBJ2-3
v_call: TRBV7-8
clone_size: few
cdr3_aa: CASRLAGGAGGYMQYF
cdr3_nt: TGTGCCAGCAGACTAGCGGGAGGTGCAGGCGGGTATATGCAGTATTTT

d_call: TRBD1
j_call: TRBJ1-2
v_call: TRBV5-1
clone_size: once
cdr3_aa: CASSFDRVEGYTF
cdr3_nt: TGCGCCAGCAGCTTTGACAGGGTGGAAGGCTACACCTTC